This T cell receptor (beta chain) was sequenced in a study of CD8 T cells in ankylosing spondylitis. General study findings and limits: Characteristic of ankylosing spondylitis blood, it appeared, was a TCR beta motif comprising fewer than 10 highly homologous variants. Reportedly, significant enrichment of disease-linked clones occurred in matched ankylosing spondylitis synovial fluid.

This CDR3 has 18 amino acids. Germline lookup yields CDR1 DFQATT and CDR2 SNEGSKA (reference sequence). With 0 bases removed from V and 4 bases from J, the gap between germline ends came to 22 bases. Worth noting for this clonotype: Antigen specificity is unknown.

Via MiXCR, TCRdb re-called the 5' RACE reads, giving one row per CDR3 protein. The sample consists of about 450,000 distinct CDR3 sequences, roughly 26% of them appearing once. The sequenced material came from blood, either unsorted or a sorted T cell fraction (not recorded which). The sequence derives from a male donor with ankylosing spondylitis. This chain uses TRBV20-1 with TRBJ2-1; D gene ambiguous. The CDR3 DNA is TGCAGTGCTAGAGAAAGGACCTCTTCCACTTACACGTACAATGAGCAGTTCTTC. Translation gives CSARERTSSTYTYNEQFF.